This T cell receptor (beta chain) stems from a study of early stage breast cancer tumors. Sequencing used immunoSEQ multiplex PCR; TCRdb keeps in-frame clones, though not all of them. This table has about 15,000 clones, about four fifths appearing once. Trimming removed 4 bases at V and 2 bases at J, with 7 bases between. The length of the CDR3 is 13 residues. The germline V gene has CDR1 WNHNN and CDR2 SYGVQD (reference sequence). Study-wide results and caveats: Most shared enriched TCRB sequences were commonly generated ones. Tumors had 2.5 to 3-fold higher T cell density and higher clonality than adjacent normal breast tissue.

On this clone itself: The antigen is undetermined.

Sequenced: normal breast tissue next to the tumor. This chain links TRBV10-1 with TRBJ2-3, with D unresolved. This clonotype was sampled from a person aged 30-39 years with breast cancer. The CDR3: CASSGASTDTQYF. CDR3 DNA: TGCGCCAGCAGTGGAGCGTCCACAGATACGCAGTATTTT.